The rows below give T cell receptor beta chains drawn from one sample of a study of beta chain features in type 1 diabetes. TCRdb keeps only in-frame clones here, not all; method: immunoSEQ multiplex PCR. The table records 300,000 or so clones, around 9.7% of them present only once. The specimen was central memory CD4+ T cells from blood. These receptors were obtained from a man aged 30 to 39 with type 1 diabetes. Each CDR3 is given with its conserved first and last residue. The D gene is left open where the match is weak. The listing skips clone size in some rows; elsewhere it reads once, few, many or a size class.

CDR3 length	D gene	clone size	J gene	V gene	CDR3 DNA	CDR3 protein
11	NA	many	TRBJ2-1	TRBV20-1	TGCAGTGCGGCTCGGGGCAATGAGCAGTTCTTC	CSAARGNEQFF
16	TRBD1	NA	TRBJ2-3	TRBV5-4	TGCGCCAGCAGCCAAGGCCCCGGACAGGGAACAGATACGCAGTATTTT	CASSQGPGQGTDTQYF
15	TRBD1	many	TRBJ2-3	TRBV19	TGTGCCAGTACCGAACGAGGGACAGCCACAGATACGCAGTATTTT	CASTERGTATDTQYF
13	NA	few	TRBJ1-4	TRBV30	TGTGCCTGGTCCACAGGGATGAATGAAAAACTGTTTTTT	CAWSTGMNEKLFF
18	TRBD2	few	TRBJ2-3	TRBV7-6	TGTGCCAGCAGCCACCGGACTAGCGGGGCCGACCCCACAGATACGCAGTATTTT	CASSHRTSGADPTDTQYF
14	NA	NA	TRBJ2-7	TRBV5-1	TGCGCCAGCAGTTCGGGTGGCACCTCCTACGAGCAGTACTTC	CASSSGGTSYEQYF
14	TRBD2	NA	TRBJ2-5	TRBV9	TGTGCCAGCAGCCCAGCGGGGGGCCAAGAGACCCAGTACTTC	CASSPAGGQETQYF
13	NA	few	TRBJ1-2	TRBV30	TGTGCCTGGTTCGACCGAGTTAACTATGGCTACACCTTC	CAWFDRVNYGYTF
14	NA	few	TRBJ1-2	TRBV19	TGTGCCAGTAGTATAGCAGAGGGACCCTATGGCTACACCTTC	CASSIAEGPYGYTF
14	TRBD2	NA	TRBJ2-7	TRBV10-3	TGTGCCATCAGTCGGACTAGCGGAGACTACGAGCAGTACTTC	CAISRTSGDYEQYF
15	TRBD2	few	TRBJ2-3	TRBV30	TGTGCCTGGAGCAGAGGGCTAGCGGGCACAGATACGCAGTATTTT	CAWSRGLAGTDTQYF
13	NA	NA	TRBJ1-1	TRBV10-3	TGTGCCATCACGGATCAGGGGAACACTGAAGCTTTCTTT	CAITDQGNTEAFF
14	TRBD1	NA	TRBJ1-2	TRBV23-1	TGCGCCAGCAGTCAAACGGGACAGGGGGATGGCTACACCTTC	CASSQTGQGDGYTF
13	TRBD1	NA	TRBJ2-7	TRBV18	TGTGCCAGCTCACGGACAGGGGCCTACGAGCAGTACTTC	CASSRTGAYEQYF
15	TRBD2	NA	TRBJ2-5	TRBV5-4	TGTGCCAGCAGCGGTAAACTAGCGGGGGAAGAGACCCAGTACTTC	CASSGKLAGEETQYF
17	TRBD1	NA	TRBJ2-6	TRBV18	TGTGCCAGCTCCCCCGGGACAGGGGGCTCTGGGGCCAACGTCCTGACTTTC	CASSPGTGGSGANVLTF
15	NA	NA	TRBJ2-5	TRBV7-2	TGTGCCAGCAGCGGTACGGGCGTCCGGGGCGAGACCCAGTACTTC	CASSGTGVRGETQYF
17	NA	NA	TRBJ1-2	TRBV30	TGTGCTCGGTCCATTGGAGTAGGGGAGCCTGCTAACTATGGCTACACCTTC	CARSIGVGEPANYGYTF
16	TRBD2	NA	TRBJ2-3	TRBV29-1	TGCAGCGTTGACCGACTAGCGGGGGGGAGCACAGATACGCAGTATTTT	CSVDRLAGGSTDTQYF
17	TRBD2	once	TRBJ2-5	TRBV2	TGTGCCAGCACCGCAGGACTAGCGGGGGGAATCCAAGAGACCCAGTACTTC	CASTAGLAGGIQETQYF
14	NA	NA	TRBJ2-3	TRBV6-1	TGTGCCAGCAGTGAGGGGGGCGGGTCAGATACGCAGTATTTT	CASSEGGGSDTQYF
12	NA	many	TRBJ2-3	TRBV21-1	TGTGCCAGCAGCAAAGGGGCAGATACGCAGTATTTT	CASSKGADTQYF
16	NA	NA	TRBJ2-5	TRBV27	TGTGCCAGCAGGCGGGATCTGGGACGGCCAGAAGAGACCCAGTACTTC	CASRRDLGRPEETQYF
14	NA	few	TRBJ2-3	TRBV18	TGTGCCAGCTCGAATGCAGGGGTCACAGATACGCAGTATTTT	CASSNAGVTDTQYF
14	NA	NA	TRBJ2-7	TRBV21-1	TGTGCCAGCAGCATCCAGGACAGGGGGCACGAGCAGTACTTC	CASSIQDRGHEQYF
14	NA	few	TRBJ2-7	TRBV4-3	TGCGCCAGCAGCCAAGGGACAGAATACTACGAGCAGTACTTC	CASSQGTEYYEQYF
13	TRBD1	NA	TRBJ2-4	TRBV9	TGTGCCAGCAGCTTAGCAGGGGGCAACATTCAGTACTTC	CASSLAGGNIQYF
10	NA	NA	TRBJ2-5	TRBV20-1	TGCTTAGGGGGCCAAGAGACCCAGTACTTC	CLGGQETQYF
15	NA	few	TRBJ1-2	TRBV4-1	TGCGCCAGCAGCCAAGGGGAGGACAGATCCTATGGCTACACCTTC	CASSQGEDRSYGYTF
13	NA	NA	TRBJ2-3	TRBV5-1	TGCGCCAGCAGCTTGCCGGGCCCAGATACGCAGTATTTT	CASSLPGPDTQYF
13	NA	NA	TRBJ2-6	TRBV19	TGTGCCAGTAGGCTGGCTGGGGCCAACGTCCTGACTTTC	CASRLAGANVLTF
16	NA	NA	TRBJ1-3	TRBV4-3	TGCGCCAGCAGCCAGGGGACCGCCGGCTCTGGAAACACCATATATTTT	CASSQGTAGSGNTIYF
13	NA	many	TRBJ2-1	TRBV7-2	TGTGCCAGCAGCTTAGCGCTCCAGGGTGAGCAGTTCTTC	CASSLALQGEQFF
16	TRBD1	few	TRBJ1-6	TRBV27	TGTGCCAGCAGTTATAACCCCGGGACAGGGAATTCACCCCTCCACTTT	CASSYNPGTGNSPLHF
15	NA	NA	TRBJ2-3	TRBV4-3	TGCGCCAGCAGCCAAGCAGAGGGGGGGCGAGATACGCAGTATTTT	CASSQAEGGRDTQYF
17	TRBD1	NA	TRBJ1-4	TRBV14	TGTGCCAGCAGCCATGGGGACAGCTTTGCAACTAATGAAAAACTGTTTTTT	CASSHGDSFATNEKLFF
14	NA	NA	TRBJ2-3	TRBV25-1	TGTGCCAGCAGTATAGGGATTGGGACAGATACGCAGTATTTT	CASSIGIGTDTQYF
12	NA	few	TRBJ2-7	TRBV9	TGTGCCAGCAGCTCGTCCTTCTACGAGCAGTACTTC	CASSSSFYEQYF
13	NA	few	TRBJ1-1	TRBV7-6	TGTGCTAGCAGGTCTTATGATGGCACTGAAGCTTTCTTT	CASRSYDGTEAFF
13	NA	NA	TRBJ1-1	TRBV18	TGTGCCAGCTCACCCGGGACCGCGGCTGAAGCTTTCTTT	CASSPGTAAEAFF
14	NA	NA	TRBJ1-3	TRBV25-1	TGTGCCAGCAGTGACCCGGGGGCTGGAAACACCATATATTTT	CASSDPGAGNTIYF
12	TRBD2	many	TRBJ2-1	TRBV30	TGTGCCTGGAGCGGGACTAGCAATGAGCAGTTCTTC	CAWSGTSNEQFF
13	NA	NA	TRBJ1-6	TRBV18	TGTGCCAGCTCACCCGGACTGGATACACCCCTCCACTTT	CASSPGLDTPLHF
13	NA	few	TRBJ2-6	TRBV29-1	TGCAGCGTCCCAGGGACCGGGGCCAACGTCCTGACTTTC	CSVPGTGANVLTF
16	NA	NA	TRBJ2-2	TRBV9	TGTGCCAGCAGCGTAGATCCTACGGGGAACACCGGGGAGCTGTTTTTT	CASSVDPTGNTGELFF
15	TRBD2	many	TRBJ2-3	TRBV10-3	TGTGCCATCAGTGATAAGGCGGAGCGGGGGGATACGCAGTATTTT	CAISDKAERGDTQYF
12	NA	few	TRBJ2-3	TRBV27	TGTGCCAGCAGGGGTCCCACAGATACGCAGTATTTT	CASRGPTDTQYF
12	NA	NA	TRBJ2-3	TRBV7-2	TGTGCCAGCAGTGAAGGCTACCTGACGCAGTATTTT	CASSEGYLTQYF
15	TRBD2	many	TRBJ2-3	TRBV7-2	TGTGCCAGCAGCTTAAATAGCGGGGACACAGATACGCAGTATTTT	CASSLNSGDTDTQYF
15	NA	NA	TRBJ2-3	TRBV5-1	TGCGCCAGCAGCTTGGGACAATTTTCGGCAGATACGCAGTATTTT	CASSLGQFSADTQYF
15	NA	NA	TRBJ2-6	TRBV28	TGTGCCAGCAGTTTTGAGGGATCTGGGGCCAACGTCCTGACTTTC	CASSFEGSGANVLTF
12	NA	NA	TRBJ1-6	TRBV6-6	TGTGCCAGCACCGACCAGAATTCACCCCTCCACTTT	CASTDQNSPLHF
15	NA	NA	TRBJ2-3	TRBV5-1	TGCGCCAGCAGCTTGGCCGGGCATAACACAGATACGCAGTATTTT	CASSLAGHNTDTQYF